What follows is one T cell receptor (beta chain) and its context. Its antigen is not identified. CDR3 length: 13 residues. Trimming removed 8 bases at V and 2 bases at J, with 16 bases between. CDR1 and CDR2 (germline): GTSNPN, SVGIG (reference sequence). Method: immunoSEQ multiplex PCR; TCRdb's copy keeps in-frame clones and lacks some. Of 43,000 or so clones detected, about 90% appear once; the ten largest clones hold 6%. The data originate from a study of OX40 agonist ivuxolimab in advanced cancers. Study-level background: At doses from 0.01 to 10 mg/kg, patients were given intravenous ivuxolimab every 2 weeks. Three patients had partial responses: one hepatocellular carcinoma, two cutaneous melanoma.

Study-wide results and limits: Clonal expansion was seen in CD4+ and CD8+ blood T cells by week 6 at 0.1 to 3.0 mg/kg.

This clonotype was obtained from an adult with an advanced solid tumor such as melanoma, head and neck, liver or kidney cancer. The sample here was CD4+ or CD8+ T cells sorted from blood, taken in a trial of the OX40 agonist ivuxolimab. V is TRBV30 and J is TRBJ2-7; D might be TRBD2 (6 bases). DNA for the CDR3: TGTGCCGGGGCGACTAGTCTCGCCTACGAGCAGTACTTC. Translation gives CAGATSLAYEQYF.